This T cell receptor (beta chain) was sequenced in a study of control samples from healthy donors and cancer patients. Trimming cost V 1 base and J 0 bases, with 7 bases left between them. The CDR3 totals 15 residues. Germline lookup yields CDR1 SNHLY and CDR2 FYNNEI. Profiled with immunoSEQ multiplex PCR; TCRdb holds only in-frame clones, not every one. The sample contains 100,000 to 150,000 clones, about 90% of which appear only once. Sequences were obtained from blood. V and J are TRBV2 and TRBJ1-3; D gene uncertain. The source of this sequence is a woman aged 45-65 years in good health. This CDR3 reads CASSEVASSGNTIYF. CDR3 in DNA: TGTGCCAGCAGTGAAGTCGCTAGCTCTGGAAACACCATATATTTT.